The source of this TCR beta chain is a study of OX40 agonist ivuxolimab in advanced cancers. The V end was cut by 5 bases, the J end by 5 bases, with 18 bases between. The CDR3 runs 16 residues. Germline CDR1 is MNHNY and CDR2 is SVGAGI (reference sequence). Sequencing used immunoSEQ multiplex PCR; TCRdb keeps in-frame clones, though not all of them. This sample has under 90,000 clones, with roughly four fifths found just once. The chain recombines TRBV6-6 with TRBJ2-2; D not certain. Sequencing used CD4+ or CD8+ T cells sorted from blood, obtained in a trial of the OX40 agonist ivuxolimab. The source of this sequence is an adult with an advanced solid tumor such as melanoma, head and neck, liver or kidney cancer. Here the CDR3 reads CASSKRGLSLTGELFF. The CDR3 coding sequence is TGTGCCAGCAGTAAACGTGGTCTATCCCTGACCGGGGAGCTGTTTTTT.